The rows below give T cell receptor beta chains drawn from one sample of a study of shared T cell receptors in the human thymus. This table comes from immunoSEQ multiplex PCR, and its TCRdb copy is limited to in-frame clones, with some not included. Among some 660,000 clones, over 75% were seen once, and the ten largest hold 0.0094%. The sample was also reused in another study, on human thymus T cells.

The sample comprised thymocytes. These receptors all come from a boy in the first two years of life with a congenital heart defect. Each CDR3 is given with its conserved first and last residue. D genes are given only for firm matches. Size is omitted from some rows. Given values are once, few, many or a class for expanded clones.

clone_size: once; j_call: TRBJ2-4; d_call: TRBD1; v_call: TRBV15; cdr3_nt: TGTGCCACCAGCAGTTCCGACAGGGATTACATTCAGTACTTC; cdr3_aa: CATSSSDRDYIQYF
clone_size: few; j_call: TRBJ1-1; d_call: NA; v_call: TRBV19; cdr3_nt: TGTGCCAGTAGCCATGTTGACATGACTGAAGCTTTCTTT; cdr3_aa: CASSHVDMTEAFF
clone_size: once; j_call: TRBJ1-2; d_call: NA; v_call: TRBV27; cdr3_nt: TGTGCCAGCAGTTTACTGGGGGGGCCGAGCTACACCTTC; cdr3_aa: CASSLLGGPSYTF
clone_size: NA; j_call: TRBJ2-1; d_call: NA; v_call: TRBV5-1; cdr3_nt: TGCGCCAGCAGCTTGACTTGGACTGAGTACAATGAGCAGTTCTTC; cdr3_aa: CASSLTWTEYNEQFF
clone_size: NA; j_call: TRBJ2-2; d_call: NA; v_call: TRBV18; cdr3_nt: TGTGCCAGCTCACCACCTCACAGCTACACCGGGGAGCTGTTTTTT; cdr3_aa: CASSPPHSYTGELFF
clone_size: NA; j_call: TRBJ2-1; d_call: TRBD2; v_call: TRBV19; cdr3_nt: TGTGCCAGTAGTATTGGCGGGGGGGCCAGGGTATACAATGAGCAGTTCTTC; cdr3_aa: CASSIGGGARVYNEQFF
clone_size: NA; j_call: TRBJ2-1; d_call: NA; v_call: TRBV28; cdr3_nt: TGTGCCAGCAGTTCCCCCGGGGGAGACAGTGAGCAGTTCTTC; cdr3_aa: CASSSPGGDSEQFF
clone_size: NA; j_call: TRBJ1-6; d_call: NA; v_call: TRBV5-4; cdr3_nt: TGTGCCAGCAGCTTGCGTACAGGAGATAATTCACCCCTCCACTTT; cdr3_aa: CASSLRTGDNSPLHF
clone_size: NA; j_call: TRBJ1-2; d_call: NA; v_call: TRBV5-1; cdr3_nt: TGCGCCAGCAGCTTTGGCGGGGCTCGGGACCCCTATGGCTACACCTTC; cdr3_aa: CASSFGGARDPYGYTF
clone_size: NA; j_call: TRBJ2-1; d_call: NA; v_call: TRBV14; cdr3_nt: TGTGCCAGCAGCGCACGGAGGGCCAGGACCTACAATGAGCAGTTCTTC; cdr3_aa: CASSARRARTYNEQFF
clone_size: NA; j_call: TRBJ1-1; d_call: NA; v_call: TRBV6-6; cdr3_nt: TGTGCCAGCAGTCCGTCGGGCACTGAAGCTTTCTTT; cdr3_aa: CASSPSGTEAFF
clone_size: NA; j_call: TRBJ2-5; d_call: TRBD1; v_call: TRBV28; cdr3_nt: TGTGCCACCCAGACAGGGGGCATCTCGGAGACCCAGTACTTC; cdr3_aa: CATQTGGISETQYF
clone_size: once; j_call: TRBJ2-2; d_call: TRBD1; v_call: TRBV5-6; cdr3_nt: TGTGCCAGCAGCCTTGCCCTACCCGGGACAGGCTCCACCGGGGAGCTGTTTTTT; cdr3_aa: CASSLALPGTGSTGELFF
clone_size: NA; j_call: TRBJ1-1; d_call: NA; v_call: TRBV4-2; cdr3_nt: TGTGCCAGCAGCCTTGCCGGAGAAATGAACACTGAAGCTTTCTTT; cdr3_aa: CASSLAGEMNTEAFF
clone_size: NA; j_call: TRBJ2-5; d_call: TRBD1; v_call: TRBV6-1; cdr3_nt: TGTGCCAGCAGAAGGACAGGGGAAGAGACCCAGTACTTC; cdr3_aa: CASRRTGEETQYF
clone_size: once; j_call: TRBJ2-2; d_call: TRBD2; v_call: TRBV14; cdr3_nt: TGTGCCAGCAGCCAAGACTACCGGAAGGGAAATAGCGGGAGGGTGAACACCGGGGAGCTGTTTTTT; cdr3_aa: CASSQDYRKGNSGRVNTGELFF
clone_size: NA; j_call: TRBJ2-5; d_call: TRBD2; v_call: TRBV7-2; cdr3_nt: TGTGCCAGCATCCTCCAAGCGGGGGGGCCGGAGACCCAGTACTTC; cdr3_aa: CASILQAGGPETQYF
clone_size: NA; j_call: TRBJ1-2; d_call: NA; v_call: TRBV5-6; cdr3_nt: TGTGCCAGCAGCTTACCAGACAGTGACTATGGCTACACCTTC; cdr3_aa: CASSLPDSDYGYTF
clone_size: NA; j_call: TRBJ2-1; d_call: NA; v_call: TRBV7-2; cdr3_nt: TGTGCCAGCAGCTTAGAGGGCAGGGCCTCCTACAATGAGCAGTTCTTC; cdr3_aa: CASSLEGRASYNEQFF
clone_size: NA; j_call: TRBJ2-7; d_call: TRBD2; v_call: TRBV14; cdr3_nt: TGTGCCAGCAGCCAAGGAATAGGGACTAGCGGGAGGGCCTACGAGCAGTACTTC; cdr3_aa: CASSQGIGTSGRAYEQYF
clone_size: NA; j_call: TRBJ2-3; d_call: TRBD1; v_call: TRBV12-5; cdr3_nt: TGTGCTAGTGGTTTTCTATTGGGACAGGGCGAAGATACGCAGTATTTT; cdr3_aa: CASGFLLGQGEDTQYF
clone_size: NA; j_call: TRBJ1-3; d_call: TRBD1; v_call: TRBV4-3; cdr3_nt: TGCGCCAGCAGCCAAGATGGCCTACTGACAGGGGTTTGCAACACCATATATTTT; cdr3_aa: CASSQDGLLTGVCNTIYF
clone_size: NA; j_call: TRBJ2-5; d_call: TRBD2; v_call: TRBV11-2; cdr3_nt: TGTGCCAGCAGCTGCCGGACTAGCGGGGGGGCCGAGACCCAGTACTTC; cdr3_aa: CASSCRTSGGAETQYF
clone_size: NA; j_call: TRBJ2-1; d_call: TRBD2; v_call: TRBV19; cdr3_nt: TGTGCCAGTAGGATAGCGGGAGGAAAGGGTGAGCAGTTCTTC; cdr3_aa: CASRIAGGKGEQFF
clone_size: NA; j_call: TRBJ2-4; d_call: TRBD1; v_call: TRBV7-9; cdr3_nt: TGTGCCAGCAGCTTAGAGGGACAGGGATTAGCCAAAAACATTCAGTACTTC; cdr3_aa: CASSLEGQGLAKNIQYF
clone_size: once; j_call: TRBJ2-3; d_call: NA; v_call: TRBV6-5; cdr3_nt: TGTGCCAGCAGCCAAGGAGCTAGCACAGATACGCAGTATTTT; cdr3_aa: CASSQGASTDTQYF
clone_size: NA; j_call: TRBJ2-1; d_call: TRBD1; v_call: TRBV27; cdr3_nt: TGTGCCAGCAGTTCCCACTACCGACAGGGCCTTGGTTGCAATGAGCAGTTCTTC; cdr3_aa: CASSSHYRQGLGCNEQFF
clone_size: NA; j_call: TRBJ2-3; d_call: TRBD2; v_call: TRBV28; cdr3_nt: TGTGCCAGCATTCCGACTAGCGGGATTTATACGCAGTATTTT; cdr3_aa: CASIPTSGIYTQYF
clone_size: NA; j_call: TRBJ1-2; d_call: TRBD1; v_call: TRBV18; cdr3_nt: TGTGCCAGCTCACTATCAGGGGGCGATGGCTACACCTTC; cdr3_aa: CASSLSGGDGYTF
clone_size: NA; j_call: TRBJ2-5; d_call: TRBD2; v_call: TRBV30; cdr3_nt: TGTGCCTGGAGTGACCGCGGGAGTAACGAGACCCAGTACTTC; cdr3_aa: CAWSDRGSNETQYF
clone_size: NA; j_call: TRBJ1-5; d_call: TRBD1; v_call: TRBV9; cdr3_nt: TGTGCCAGCAGCGGACACCACAGGGGGCCTGATCAGCCCCAGCATTTT; cdr3_aa: CASSGHHRGPDQPQHF
clone_size: NA; j_call: TRBJ2-7; d_call: NA; v_call: TRBV27; cdr3_nt: TGTGCCAGCAAATCATCCCAATACGAGCAGTACTTC; cdr3_aa: CASKSSQYEQYF
clone_size: NA; j_call: TRBJ1-4; d_call: NA; v_call: TRBV6-5; cdr3_nt: TGTGCCAGCAGTTACTCGGTAGAGAATCGCGAAAAACTGTTTTTT; cdr3_aa: CASSYSVENREKLFF
clone_size: NA; j_call: TRBJ2-5; d_call: TRBD2; v_call: TRBV5-6; cdr3_nt: TGTGCCAGCAGCTTGCCGTCTAGCGGCGACCAAGAGACCCAGTACTTC; cdr3_aa: CASSLPSSGDQETQYF
clone_size: NA; j_call: TRBJ2-3; d_call: TRBD2; v_call: TRBV4-1; cdr3_nt: TGCGCCAGCAGCCCACCGGGACTAGCGGGGGGGTGGTCCCCACCTGATACGCAGTATTTT; cdr3_aa: CASSPPGLAGGWSPPDTQYF
clone_size: NA; j_call: TRBJ2-7; d_call: NA; v_call: TRBV6-6; cdr3_nt: TGTGCCAGCAGCCCCCGGGGAGTCTCCTACGAGCAGTACTTC; cdr3_aa: CASSPRGVSYEQYF
clone_size: NA; j_call: TRBJ2-1; d_call: TRBD2; v_call: TRBV6-6; cdr3_nt: TGTGCCAGCAGTTTAGGTAGGGCGGGAGGGCCGGATGAGCAGTTCTTC; cdr3_aa: CASSLGRAGGPDEQFF
clone_size: NA; j_call: TRBJ2-1; d_call: NA; v_call: TRBV14; cdr3_nt: TGTGCCAGCAGCCAAGATCCGCGTGGAAGGGGGATTTTTTTCAATGAGCAGTTCTTC; cdr3_aa: CASSQDPRGRGIFFNEQFF
clone_size: NA; j_call: TRBJ1-5; d_call: TRBD1; v_call: TRBV4-2; cdr3_nt: TGTGCCAGCAGCCCCAAGCCGGGACAGGGGAAATATAGCAATCAGCCCCAGCATTTT; cdr3_aa: CASSPKPGQGKYSNQPQHF
clone_size: few; j_call: TRBJ2-5; d_call: TRBD2; v_call: TRBV5-4; cdr3_nt: TGTGCCAGCAGCTTTACTCTAGCGGGGGTCCAAGAGACCCAGTACTTC; cdr3_aa: CASSFTLAGVQETQYF
clone_size: few; j_call: TRBJ1-5; d_call: NA; v_call: TRBV6-6; cdr3_nt: TGTGCCAGCAGAGGGGGTTATAGCAATCAGCCCCAGCATTTT; cdr3_aa: CASRGGYSNQPQHF
clone_size: NA; j_call: TRBJ2-1; d_call: TRBD2; v_call: TRBV10-1; cdr3_nt: TGCGCCAGCACTACGGGACTAGCATACAATGAGCAGTTCTTC; cdr3_aa: CASTTGLAYNEQFF